What follows describes a single TCR beta chain. This entry is derived from a study of identical twins. TCRdb called the 5' RACE reads again in MiXCR, with one record for every CDR3 protein. The sample shows 410,000 or so distinct CDR3 sequences, less than 20% of them seen only once. Germline CDR1 reads SGHTA; CDR2 reads FQGNSA. This CDR3 region has 16 residues. After removal of 5 bases from V and 6 bases from J, the junction contained 11 bases not matched to a gene. The sequencing sample was made of naive T cells sorted from blood. V usage is TRBV7-2 and J usage is TRBJ2-3; TRBD2 matches 10 bases. This TCR came from a man aged 50-60 years in good health. The chain's CDR3 is CASSPPLAGEGDTQYF. DNA for the CDR3: TGTGCCAGCAGCCCACCGCTAGCGGGGGAGGGTGATACGCAGTATTTT.